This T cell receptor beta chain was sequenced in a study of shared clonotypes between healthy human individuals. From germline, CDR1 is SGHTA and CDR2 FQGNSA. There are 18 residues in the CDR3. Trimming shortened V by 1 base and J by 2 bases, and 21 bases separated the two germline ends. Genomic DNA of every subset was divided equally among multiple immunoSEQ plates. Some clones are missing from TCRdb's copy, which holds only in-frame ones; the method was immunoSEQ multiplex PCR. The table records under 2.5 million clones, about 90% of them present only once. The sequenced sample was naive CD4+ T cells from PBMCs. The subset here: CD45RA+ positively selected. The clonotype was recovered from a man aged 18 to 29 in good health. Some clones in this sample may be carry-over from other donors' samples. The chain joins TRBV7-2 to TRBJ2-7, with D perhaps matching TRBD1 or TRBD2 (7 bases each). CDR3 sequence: CASSLVGPAGGATYEQYF. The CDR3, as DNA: TGTGCCAGCAGCTTAGTAGGCCCGGCAGGGGGGGCAACCTACGAGCAGTACTTC.